This TCR beta chain is drawn from a study of blood T cell repertoires in COVID-19. Study at large: The United States, Italy and Spain supplied acute and convalescent COVID-19 samples. PBMCs, B-cell-depleted T cells, or T cells provided the cDNA or gDNA that made up the material.

This CDR3 comprises 16 residues. CDR1 LGHDT and CDR2 YNNKEL come from the germline V gene (reference sequence). V shed 4 bases and J shed 3 bases, with 18 bases lying between them. Authors' methods: Amplified reference gene primers provided the basis for estimating nucleated cell counts. Assay: immunoSEQ multiplex PCR; the TCRdb copy retains only in-frame clones and omits some. V and J calls and clone size are those listed in that table; D and trimming were worked out from the DNA. The profile shows 45,000 to 60,000 clones, approximately 81% of them singletons. The V call is TRBV3-1 (or the pseudogene TRBV3-2), the J call TRBJ2-5; a weak D match, TRBD1 (6 bases). The clonotype was recovered from a woman older than 75 with acute or convalescent COVID-19. Sequenced material: peripheral blood. The CDR3 DNA reads as TGTGCCAGCAGCCGGCGCAGTGCAGGGGCCAAAGAGACCCAGTACTTC. Encoded protein: CASSRRSAGAKETQYF.